Below, one T cell receptor beta chain is given with its context. The CDR3 is 13 amino acids. Germline V gene sequence: CDR1 SGHVS, CDR2 FQNEAQ. The V gene end was trimmed by 1 base and the J gene end by 6 bases; junction bases not matched to a gene: 3. The sample is drawn from a study of control samples from healthy donors and cancer patients. Clones were sequenced by immunoSEQ multiplex PCR, and TCRdb holds only the in-frame ones, with some missing. The table records about 92,000 clones, roughly four fifths of them present only once. The rearrangement uses TRBV7-8 and TRBJ2-7; 7 nucleotides agree with TRBD2. The sequencing input was blood. The TCR was taken from an older woman in good health. CDR3 sequence reads: CASSLEGGGEQYF. CDR3 bases: TGTGCCAGCAGCTTAGAAGGCGGGGGCGAGCAGTACTTC.